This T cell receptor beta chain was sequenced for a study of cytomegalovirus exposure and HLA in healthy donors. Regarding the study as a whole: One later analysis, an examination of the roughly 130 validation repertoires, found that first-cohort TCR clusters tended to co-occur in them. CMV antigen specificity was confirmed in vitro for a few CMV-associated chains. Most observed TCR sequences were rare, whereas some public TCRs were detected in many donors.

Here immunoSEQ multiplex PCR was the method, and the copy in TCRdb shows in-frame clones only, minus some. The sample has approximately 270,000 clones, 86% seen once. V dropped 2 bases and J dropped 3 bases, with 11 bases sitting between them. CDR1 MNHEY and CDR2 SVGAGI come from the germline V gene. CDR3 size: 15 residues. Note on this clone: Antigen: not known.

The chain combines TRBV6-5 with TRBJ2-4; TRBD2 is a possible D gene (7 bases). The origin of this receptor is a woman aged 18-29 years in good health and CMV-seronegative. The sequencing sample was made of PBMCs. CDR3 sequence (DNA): TGTGCCAGCAGTTACGGGCGGGGGCTCAAAAACATTCAGTACTTC. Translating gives CASSYGRGLKNIQYF.